The 18 T cell receptor beta chains listed next were all sequenced from one sample in a study of response to subunit inactivated influenza vaccine. TCRdb re-called the RT-PCR reads with MiXCR, one entry per CDR3 protein. Seen here are a few hundred thousand distinct CDR3 sequences, approximately 10% observed once, and the top ten hold approximately 10%. These same records also appear under a second study, on T cells expressing NK-cell markers. Turning to that study: 5'RACE template switching built TCR beta cDNA with unique molecular identifiers.

Source: PBMCs from blood, taken on the day of vaccination. These receptors were obtained from a man between 50 and 59 years old who received an inactivated influenza vaccine.

This clonotype occurred a few times. The chain is built from TRBV10-2 and TRBJ1-2; D possibly corresponds to TRBD1 (6 bases). The CDR3 length is 12 residues. Trimming removed 6 bases at V and 6 bases at J, with 11 bases between. Germline-derived CDR1 and CDR2 are WSHSY and SAAADI. CDR3 sequence reads: CASSGTGHGYTF. In DNA, the CDR3 is TGCGCCAGCAGCGGTACAGGGCATGGCTACACCTTC.

The gene calls are TRBV29-1 and TRBJ2-1, with D possibly being TRBD2 (6 bases). V lost 7 bases and J lost 1, with 26 bases in between. Germline V gene sequence: CDR1 SQVTM, CDR2 ANQGSEA. This CDR3 contains 18 residues. Here the CDR3 DNA reads TGCAGCGCCTTCCTGGGAGGAATGAGCTTACGTTCCTACAATGAGCAGTTCTTC. Translated, it gives CSAFLGGMSLRSYNEQFF.

CDR3 in DNA: TGTGCCAGCAGCCGAAGGATCGGGGAGCTGTTTTTT. Protein: CASSRRIGELFF. This chain uses TRBV7-6 with TRBJ2-2; D gene uncertain. Germline V gene data show CDR1 as SGHVS and CDR2 as FNYEAQ. The CDR3 length is 12 residues. V dropped 5 bases and J dropped 7 bases, with 8 bases sitting between them.

This clonotype was counted only a few times. This chain's CDR3 is CASRSVGIEAAQYF. CDR3 bases: TGTGCCAGCAGGTCTGTGGGGATAGAGGCGGCCCAGTACTTC. The V call is TRBV27, the J call TRBJ2-5; D is undetermined. CDR1 MNHEY and CDR2 SMNVEV come from the germline V gene (reference sequence). This CDR3 contains 14 residues. V was trimmed by 6 bases and J by 9 bases, leaving 20 bases between them.

The CDR3 loop is CASSLVLSGLAGVHSYNEQFF. The CDR3 DNA is TGTGCCAGCAGCTTAGTTTTGTCTGGACTAGCGGGGGTCCACTCCTACAATGAGCAGTTCTTC. V gene TRBV11-2 combines with J gene TRBJ2-1; the match to TRBD2 covers 13 bases. CDR3 size: 21 residues. The germline CDR1 and CDR2 sequences are SGHAT and FQNNGV. Trimming took 1 base from V and 0 from J; bases not matched to a gene: 12.

The chain carries TRBV29-1 and TRBJ2-2, with D perhaps assigned TRBD1 or TRBD2 (5 bases each). V was clipped by 6 bases and J by 6 bases, with 23 bases between them. Per the germline V gene, CDR1 is SQVTM and CDR2 is ANQGSEA. This CDR3 is built from 16 residues. CDR3 in DNA: TGCAGCGTCCAAAAGGAGTTAACAGGAGGCGCCGGGGAGCTGTTTTTT. Its protein product is CSVQKELTGGAGELFF.

This clonotype was recorded a few times. V and J are TRBV30 and TRBJ1-5; D might be TRBD1 (5 bases). The CDR3 has 13 amino acids. V lost 3 bases, J lost 7 bases, and 13 bases lay in between. Germline V gives CDR1 GTSNPN, CDR2 SVGIG (reference sequence). The CDR3 DNA reads as TGTGCCTGGAGGGCCTCTTGGGACCAGCCCCAGCATTTT. Amino acids: CAWRASWDQPQHF.

This rearrangement joins TRBV20-1 to TRBJ2-7; tentative D call: TRBD1 (6 bases). Germline CDR1 reads DFQATT; CDR2 reads SNEGSKA (reference sequence). V lost 2 bases to trimming and J lost 1 base, with 12 bases between them. This CDR3 comprises 14 residues. CDR3 sequence: CSARKWGQSYEQYF. The CDR3 nucleotides are TGCAGTGCTAGAAAGTGGGGACAATCCTACGAGCAGTACTTC.

This clonotype was seen only a few times. The chain couples TRBV28 to TRBJ1-4, with 7 nucleotides matching TRBD1. This CDR3 region has 11 residues. J was trimmed by 14 bases and V by 6 bases; bases with no gene match: 6. The V gene's germline CDR1 is MDHEN and CDR2 SYDVKM. The CDR3 spells CASRETGSLFF. DNA for the CDR3: TGTGCCAGCAGAGAGACAGGGTCTCTGTTTTTT.

This clonotype has just a few counts. This rearrangement joins TRBV4-3 to TRBJ1-1; weak D call: TRBD1 (6 bases). The CDR3 covers 17 residues. V was trimmed by 3 bases and J by 0 bases, leaving 17 bases between them. Germline V gives CDR1 LGHNA, CDR2 YSLEER. As DNA, the CDR3 is TGCGCCAGCAGCCAGGGACCTGAAGACAGGTTGAACACTGAAGCTTTCTTT. It is translated as CASSQGPEDRLNTEAFF.

This clonotype was counted a few times. The chain joins TRBV28 to TRBJ2-3, with D possibly matching TRBD2 (7 bases). Germline V CDR1 and CDR2: MDHEN, SYDVKM. Trimming left V 6 bases short and J 1 base short, with 14 bases between. The CDR3 runs to 15 residues. Written as DNA, the CDR3 is TGTGCCAGCAGGGGGGGGGCGCAAGGCACAGATACGCAGTATTTT. Residues: CASRGGAQGTDTQYF.

This clonotype was detected ten times or more. The chain uses TRBV3-1 and TRBJ2-3, with D possibly matching TRBD2 (7 bases). Trimming stripped 3 bases from V and 1 base from J, with 8 bases between. Germline CDR1 reads LGHDT; CDR2 reads YNNKEL (reference sequence). This CDR3 is 14 amino acids long. The CDR3 is CASSQGGRTDTQYF. In nucleotides, the CDR3 is TGTGCCAGCAGCCAGGGGGGGCGCACAGATACGCAGTATTTT.

The chain carries TRBV7-9 and TRBJ2-1, with 12 bases fitting TRBD2. V lost 1 base to trimming and J lost 10 bases; unmatched junction nucleotides: 5. This CDR3 is built from 15 residues. The germline gives CDR1 SEHNR, CDR2 FQNEAQ (reference sequence). CDR3 sequence (DNA): TGTGCCAGCAGCTTAGGACTAGCGGGAGTAGAGGAGCAGTTCTTC. Its translation is CASSLGLAGVEEQFF.

This clonotype was counted at least ten times. The chain employs TRBV28 and TRBJ2-4, with no clear D. CDR1 and CDR2 from the germline V gene are MDHEN and SYDVKM. There are 16 residues in the CDR3. V was pared by 7 bases and J by 0 bases, with 16 bases between. The CDR3 reads CASKGRRRIAKNIQYF. For the CDR3, the DNA is TGTGCCAGCAAGGGCCGTCGCCGGATAGCCAAAAACATTCAGTACTTC.

The chain links TRBV20-1 to TRBJ2-1; D unclear. V lost 5 bases and J 0 bases, leaving 8 bases between the germline ends. CDR3 size: 13 residues. CDR1 DFQATT and CDR2 SNEGSKA come from the germline V gene (reference sequence). Here the CDR3 DNA reads TGCAGTGCTGCACCGGGCTCCTACAATGAGCAGTTCTTC. It is translated as CSAAPGSYNEQFF.

This clonotype was observed at least ten times. The rearrangement links TRBV12-3 or TRBV12-4 to TRBJ2-2; unclear D gene. This CDR3 is 11 amino acids long. Trimming pared 10 bases from V and 3 bases from J, leaving 6 bases between. As DNA, the CDR3 is TGTGCCAACTTATACACCGGGGAGCTGTTTTTT. Protein sequence: CANLYTGELFF.

The table lists this clonotype with many counts. V is TRBV9 and J is TRBJ2-5, with 12 bases aligning to TRBD2. Germline loops: CDR1 SGDLS, CDR2 YYNGEE. CDR3 length: 16 residues. V was pared by 4 bases and J by 2 bases, with 6 bases of the junction left unmatched. The CDR3 sequence: CASSTRLAGEQETQYF. In DNA, the CDR3 is TGTGCCAGCAGCACTCGACTAGCGGGAGAACAAGAGACCCAGTACTTC.

This clonotype was counted between two and nine times. The chain combines TRBV20-1 with TRBJ2-3; D not resolved. The germline V gene encodes CDR1 DFQATT and CDR2 SNEGSKA (reference sequence). CDR3 length: 14 residues. Trimming took 0 bases from V and 3 from J, leaving 10 bases between them. The CDR3 sequence: CSARDLKGTDTQYF. In DNA form, the CDR3 reads TGCAGTGCTAGAGATCTTAAAGGGACAGATACGCAGTATTTT.